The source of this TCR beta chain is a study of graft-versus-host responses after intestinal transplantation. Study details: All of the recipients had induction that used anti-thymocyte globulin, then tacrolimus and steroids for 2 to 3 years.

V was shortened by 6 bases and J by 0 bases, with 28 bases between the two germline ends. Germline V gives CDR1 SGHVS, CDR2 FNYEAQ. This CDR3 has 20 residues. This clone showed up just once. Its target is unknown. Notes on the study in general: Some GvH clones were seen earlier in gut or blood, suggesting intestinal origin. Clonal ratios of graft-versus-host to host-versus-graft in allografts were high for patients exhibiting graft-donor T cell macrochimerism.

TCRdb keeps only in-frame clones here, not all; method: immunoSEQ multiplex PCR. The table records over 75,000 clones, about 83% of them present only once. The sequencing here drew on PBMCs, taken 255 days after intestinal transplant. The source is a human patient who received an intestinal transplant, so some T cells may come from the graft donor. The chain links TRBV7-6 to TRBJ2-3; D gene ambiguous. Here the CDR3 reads CASRLGFWADTQQSTDTQYF. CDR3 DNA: TGTGCCAGCAGGTTGGGGTTTTGGGCAGATACCCAGCAAAGCACAGATACGCAGTATTTT.